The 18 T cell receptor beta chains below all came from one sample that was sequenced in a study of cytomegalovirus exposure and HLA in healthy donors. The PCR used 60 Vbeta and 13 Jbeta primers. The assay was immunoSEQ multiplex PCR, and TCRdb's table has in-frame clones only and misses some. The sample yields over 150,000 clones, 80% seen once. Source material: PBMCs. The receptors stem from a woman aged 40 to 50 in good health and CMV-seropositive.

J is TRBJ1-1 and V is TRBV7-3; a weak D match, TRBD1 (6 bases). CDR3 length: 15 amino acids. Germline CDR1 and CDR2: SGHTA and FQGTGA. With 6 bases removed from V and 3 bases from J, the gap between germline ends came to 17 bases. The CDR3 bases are TGTGCCAGCAGTACTACAGGGCTTGGGGACACTGAAGCTTTCTTT. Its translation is CASSTTGLGDTEAFF.

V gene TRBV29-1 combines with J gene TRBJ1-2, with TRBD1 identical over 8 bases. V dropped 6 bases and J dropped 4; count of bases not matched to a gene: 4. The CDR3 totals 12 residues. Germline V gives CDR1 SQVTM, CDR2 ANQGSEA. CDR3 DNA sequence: TGCAGCGTAGGGACAGGATCCTATGGCTACACCTTC. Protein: CSVGTGSYGYTF. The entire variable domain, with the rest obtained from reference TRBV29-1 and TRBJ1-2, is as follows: SAVISQKPSRDICQRGTSLTIQCQVDSQVTMMFWYRQQPGQSLTLIATANQGSEATYESGFVIDKFPISRPNLTFSTLTVSNMSPEDSSIYLCSVGTGSYGYTFGSGTRLTVV.

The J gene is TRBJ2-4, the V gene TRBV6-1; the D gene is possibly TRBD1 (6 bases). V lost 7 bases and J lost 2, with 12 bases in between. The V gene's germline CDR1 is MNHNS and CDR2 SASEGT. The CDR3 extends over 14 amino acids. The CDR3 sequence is CASNLGQPKNIQYF. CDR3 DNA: TGTGCCAGCAACTTAGGACAGCCCAAAAACATTCAGTACTTC.

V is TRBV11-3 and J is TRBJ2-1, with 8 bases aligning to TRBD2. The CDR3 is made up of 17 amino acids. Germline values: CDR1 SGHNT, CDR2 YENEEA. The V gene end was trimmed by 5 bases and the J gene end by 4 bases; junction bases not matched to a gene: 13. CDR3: CASSPRQAGGLYNEQFF. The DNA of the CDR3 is TGTGCCAGCAGCCCGCGCCAGGCGGGAGGCCTATACAATGAGCAGTTCTTC.

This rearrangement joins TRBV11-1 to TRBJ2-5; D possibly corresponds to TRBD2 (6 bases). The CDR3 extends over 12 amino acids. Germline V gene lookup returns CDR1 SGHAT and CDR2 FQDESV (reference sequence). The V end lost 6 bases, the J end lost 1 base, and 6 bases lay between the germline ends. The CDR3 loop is CASRTSQETQYF. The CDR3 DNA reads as TGTGCCAGCAGGACTAGCCAAGAGACCCAGTACTTC.

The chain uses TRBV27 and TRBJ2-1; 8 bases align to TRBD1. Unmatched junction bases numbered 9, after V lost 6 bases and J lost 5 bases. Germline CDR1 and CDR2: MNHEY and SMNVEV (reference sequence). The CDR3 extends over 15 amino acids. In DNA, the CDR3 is TGTGCCAGCAGCCGATCCGGGACAGGCGACAATGAGCAGTTCTTC. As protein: CASSRSGTGDNEQFF.

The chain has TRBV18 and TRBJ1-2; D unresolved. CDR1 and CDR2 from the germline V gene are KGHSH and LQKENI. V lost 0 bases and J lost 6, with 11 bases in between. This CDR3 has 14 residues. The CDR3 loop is CASSPPARWHGYTF. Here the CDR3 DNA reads TGTGCCAGCTCACCACCAGCCAGGTGGCATGGCTACACCTTC.

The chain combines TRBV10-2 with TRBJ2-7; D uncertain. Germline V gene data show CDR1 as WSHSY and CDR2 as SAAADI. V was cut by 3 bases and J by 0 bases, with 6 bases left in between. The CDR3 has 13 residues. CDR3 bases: TGCGCCAGCAGTGAAGCCCCCTCCTACGAGCAGTACTTC. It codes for CASSEAPSYEQYF.

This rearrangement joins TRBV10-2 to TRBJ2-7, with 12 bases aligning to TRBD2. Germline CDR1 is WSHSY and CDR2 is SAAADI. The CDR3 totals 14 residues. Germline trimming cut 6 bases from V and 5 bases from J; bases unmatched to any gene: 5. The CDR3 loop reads CASRTSGSLNEQYF. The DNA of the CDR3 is TGCGCCAGCAGGACTAGCGGGAGTCTCAACGAGCAGTACTTC.

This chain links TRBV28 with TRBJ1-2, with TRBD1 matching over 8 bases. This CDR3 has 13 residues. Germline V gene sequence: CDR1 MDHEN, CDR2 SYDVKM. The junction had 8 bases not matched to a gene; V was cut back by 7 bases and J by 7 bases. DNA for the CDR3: TGTGCCAGCAAAGCAGGGGGCGCGGGTGGCTACACCTTC. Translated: CASKAGGAGGYTF.

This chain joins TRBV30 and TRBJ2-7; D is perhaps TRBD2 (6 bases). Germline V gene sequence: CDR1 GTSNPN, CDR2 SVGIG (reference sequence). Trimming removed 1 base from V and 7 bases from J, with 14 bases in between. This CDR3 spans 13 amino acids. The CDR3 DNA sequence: TGTGCCTGGAGTGGAATGGGACTCAGAGAGCAGTACTTC. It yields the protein CAWSGMGLREQYF.

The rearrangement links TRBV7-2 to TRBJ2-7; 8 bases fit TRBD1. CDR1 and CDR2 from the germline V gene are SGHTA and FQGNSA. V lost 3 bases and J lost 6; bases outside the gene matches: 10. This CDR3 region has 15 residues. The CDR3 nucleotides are TGTGCCAGCAGCTTTCGCGGCAACAGGGGGTCCGAGCAGTACTTC. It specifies CASSFRGNRGSEQYF. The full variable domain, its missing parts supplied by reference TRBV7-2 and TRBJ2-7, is GAGVSQSPSNKVTEKGKDVELRCDPISGHTALYWYRQSLGQGLEFLIYFQGNSAPDKSGLPSDRFSAERTGGSVSTLTIQRTQQEDSAVYLCASSFRGNRGSEQYFGPGTRLTVT.

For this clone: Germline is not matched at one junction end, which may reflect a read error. CDR3 nucleotides: TGTGCCAGCAGCGTAGCTAGCGGAGGTGGTGAGCAGTACTTC. Its protein is CASSVASGGGEQYF. This chain joins TRBV7-8 and TRBJ2-7; 7 nucleotides match TRBD2. CDR1 is SGHVS and CDR2 is FQNEAQ in the germline V gene. This CDR3 comprises 14 residues.

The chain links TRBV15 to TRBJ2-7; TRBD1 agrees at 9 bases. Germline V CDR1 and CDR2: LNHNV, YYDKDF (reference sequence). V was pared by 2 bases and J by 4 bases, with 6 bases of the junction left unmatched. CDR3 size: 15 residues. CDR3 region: CATSRRGQGEYEQYF. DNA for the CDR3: TGTGCCACCAGCAGAAGGGGACAGGGAGAATACGAGCAGTACTTC.

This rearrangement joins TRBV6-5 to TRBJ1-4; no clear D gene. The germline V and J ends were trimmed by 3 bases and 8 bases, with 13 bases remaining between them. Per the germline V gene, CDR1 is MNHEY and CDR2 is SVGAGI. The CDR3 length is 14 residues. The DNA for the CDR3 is TGTGCCAGCAGTTATCTGGGAAGGGAGGAAAAACTGTTTTTT. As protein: CASSYLGREEKLFF.

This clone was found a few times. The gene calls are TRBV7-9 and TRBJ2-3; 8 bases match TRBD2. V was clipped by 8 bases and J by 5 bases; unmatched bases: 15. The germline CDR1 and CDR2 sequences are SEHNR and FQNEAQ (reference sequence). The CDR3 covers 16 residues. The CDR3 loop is CASQLISGGLVDTQYF. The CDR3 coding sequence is TGTGCCAGCCAACTCATAAGCGGGGGATTGGTAGATACGCAGTATTTT.

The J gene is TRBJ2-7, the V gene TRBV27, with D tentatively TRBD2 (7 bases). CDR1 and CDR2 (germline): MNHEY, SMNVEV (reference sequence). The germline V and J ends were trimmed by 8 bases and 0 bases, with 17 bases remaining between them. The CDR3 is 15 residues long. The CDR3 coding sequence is TGTGCCAGCGGGGGGGCGGAGTCCCCCTCCTACGAGCAGTACTTC. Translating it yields CASGGAESPSYEQYF.

CDR3 in amino acids: CASSPAKRPNEQFF. CDR3 coding DNA: TGTGCCAGCAGTCCCGCGAAACGTCCTAATGAGCAGTTCTTC. V and J are TRBV27 and TRBJ2-1; no definite D call. Deletions cut 5 bases from V and 7 bases from J, with 15 bases between. Per germline, CDR1 MNHEY and CDR2 SMNVEV (reference sequence). This CDR3 contains 14 residues.